The sequence of this T cell receptor (beta chain) was determined in a study of blood T cell repertoires in COVID-19. Background on the study: Italy, Spain and the United States were the sources of the convalescent and acute COVID-19 samples.

Germline V gives CDR1 SGHAT, CDR2 FQNNGV. The CDR3 has 14 amino acids. Trimming cost V 3 bases and J 3 bases, with 10 bases left between them. Under the authors' procedure: Reference gene primer amplification yielded estimated nucleated cell counts. The method was immunoSEQ multiplex PCR; TCRdb's version includes in-frame clones alone and lacks a portion of them. V and J calls and clone size are copied from that table; D and trimming were computed from the DNA. The sample lists just under 300,000 clones, around 90% occurring once. Sequenced material: peripheral blood. The receptor was isolated from a man in his 70s with acute or convalescent COVID-19. This sequence joins TRBV11-2 and TRBJ2-3; D is unclear. CDR3 region: CASSLRLITDTQYF. For the CDR3, the DNA is TGTGCCAGCAGCTTGAGGTTAATTACAGATACGCAGTATTTT.